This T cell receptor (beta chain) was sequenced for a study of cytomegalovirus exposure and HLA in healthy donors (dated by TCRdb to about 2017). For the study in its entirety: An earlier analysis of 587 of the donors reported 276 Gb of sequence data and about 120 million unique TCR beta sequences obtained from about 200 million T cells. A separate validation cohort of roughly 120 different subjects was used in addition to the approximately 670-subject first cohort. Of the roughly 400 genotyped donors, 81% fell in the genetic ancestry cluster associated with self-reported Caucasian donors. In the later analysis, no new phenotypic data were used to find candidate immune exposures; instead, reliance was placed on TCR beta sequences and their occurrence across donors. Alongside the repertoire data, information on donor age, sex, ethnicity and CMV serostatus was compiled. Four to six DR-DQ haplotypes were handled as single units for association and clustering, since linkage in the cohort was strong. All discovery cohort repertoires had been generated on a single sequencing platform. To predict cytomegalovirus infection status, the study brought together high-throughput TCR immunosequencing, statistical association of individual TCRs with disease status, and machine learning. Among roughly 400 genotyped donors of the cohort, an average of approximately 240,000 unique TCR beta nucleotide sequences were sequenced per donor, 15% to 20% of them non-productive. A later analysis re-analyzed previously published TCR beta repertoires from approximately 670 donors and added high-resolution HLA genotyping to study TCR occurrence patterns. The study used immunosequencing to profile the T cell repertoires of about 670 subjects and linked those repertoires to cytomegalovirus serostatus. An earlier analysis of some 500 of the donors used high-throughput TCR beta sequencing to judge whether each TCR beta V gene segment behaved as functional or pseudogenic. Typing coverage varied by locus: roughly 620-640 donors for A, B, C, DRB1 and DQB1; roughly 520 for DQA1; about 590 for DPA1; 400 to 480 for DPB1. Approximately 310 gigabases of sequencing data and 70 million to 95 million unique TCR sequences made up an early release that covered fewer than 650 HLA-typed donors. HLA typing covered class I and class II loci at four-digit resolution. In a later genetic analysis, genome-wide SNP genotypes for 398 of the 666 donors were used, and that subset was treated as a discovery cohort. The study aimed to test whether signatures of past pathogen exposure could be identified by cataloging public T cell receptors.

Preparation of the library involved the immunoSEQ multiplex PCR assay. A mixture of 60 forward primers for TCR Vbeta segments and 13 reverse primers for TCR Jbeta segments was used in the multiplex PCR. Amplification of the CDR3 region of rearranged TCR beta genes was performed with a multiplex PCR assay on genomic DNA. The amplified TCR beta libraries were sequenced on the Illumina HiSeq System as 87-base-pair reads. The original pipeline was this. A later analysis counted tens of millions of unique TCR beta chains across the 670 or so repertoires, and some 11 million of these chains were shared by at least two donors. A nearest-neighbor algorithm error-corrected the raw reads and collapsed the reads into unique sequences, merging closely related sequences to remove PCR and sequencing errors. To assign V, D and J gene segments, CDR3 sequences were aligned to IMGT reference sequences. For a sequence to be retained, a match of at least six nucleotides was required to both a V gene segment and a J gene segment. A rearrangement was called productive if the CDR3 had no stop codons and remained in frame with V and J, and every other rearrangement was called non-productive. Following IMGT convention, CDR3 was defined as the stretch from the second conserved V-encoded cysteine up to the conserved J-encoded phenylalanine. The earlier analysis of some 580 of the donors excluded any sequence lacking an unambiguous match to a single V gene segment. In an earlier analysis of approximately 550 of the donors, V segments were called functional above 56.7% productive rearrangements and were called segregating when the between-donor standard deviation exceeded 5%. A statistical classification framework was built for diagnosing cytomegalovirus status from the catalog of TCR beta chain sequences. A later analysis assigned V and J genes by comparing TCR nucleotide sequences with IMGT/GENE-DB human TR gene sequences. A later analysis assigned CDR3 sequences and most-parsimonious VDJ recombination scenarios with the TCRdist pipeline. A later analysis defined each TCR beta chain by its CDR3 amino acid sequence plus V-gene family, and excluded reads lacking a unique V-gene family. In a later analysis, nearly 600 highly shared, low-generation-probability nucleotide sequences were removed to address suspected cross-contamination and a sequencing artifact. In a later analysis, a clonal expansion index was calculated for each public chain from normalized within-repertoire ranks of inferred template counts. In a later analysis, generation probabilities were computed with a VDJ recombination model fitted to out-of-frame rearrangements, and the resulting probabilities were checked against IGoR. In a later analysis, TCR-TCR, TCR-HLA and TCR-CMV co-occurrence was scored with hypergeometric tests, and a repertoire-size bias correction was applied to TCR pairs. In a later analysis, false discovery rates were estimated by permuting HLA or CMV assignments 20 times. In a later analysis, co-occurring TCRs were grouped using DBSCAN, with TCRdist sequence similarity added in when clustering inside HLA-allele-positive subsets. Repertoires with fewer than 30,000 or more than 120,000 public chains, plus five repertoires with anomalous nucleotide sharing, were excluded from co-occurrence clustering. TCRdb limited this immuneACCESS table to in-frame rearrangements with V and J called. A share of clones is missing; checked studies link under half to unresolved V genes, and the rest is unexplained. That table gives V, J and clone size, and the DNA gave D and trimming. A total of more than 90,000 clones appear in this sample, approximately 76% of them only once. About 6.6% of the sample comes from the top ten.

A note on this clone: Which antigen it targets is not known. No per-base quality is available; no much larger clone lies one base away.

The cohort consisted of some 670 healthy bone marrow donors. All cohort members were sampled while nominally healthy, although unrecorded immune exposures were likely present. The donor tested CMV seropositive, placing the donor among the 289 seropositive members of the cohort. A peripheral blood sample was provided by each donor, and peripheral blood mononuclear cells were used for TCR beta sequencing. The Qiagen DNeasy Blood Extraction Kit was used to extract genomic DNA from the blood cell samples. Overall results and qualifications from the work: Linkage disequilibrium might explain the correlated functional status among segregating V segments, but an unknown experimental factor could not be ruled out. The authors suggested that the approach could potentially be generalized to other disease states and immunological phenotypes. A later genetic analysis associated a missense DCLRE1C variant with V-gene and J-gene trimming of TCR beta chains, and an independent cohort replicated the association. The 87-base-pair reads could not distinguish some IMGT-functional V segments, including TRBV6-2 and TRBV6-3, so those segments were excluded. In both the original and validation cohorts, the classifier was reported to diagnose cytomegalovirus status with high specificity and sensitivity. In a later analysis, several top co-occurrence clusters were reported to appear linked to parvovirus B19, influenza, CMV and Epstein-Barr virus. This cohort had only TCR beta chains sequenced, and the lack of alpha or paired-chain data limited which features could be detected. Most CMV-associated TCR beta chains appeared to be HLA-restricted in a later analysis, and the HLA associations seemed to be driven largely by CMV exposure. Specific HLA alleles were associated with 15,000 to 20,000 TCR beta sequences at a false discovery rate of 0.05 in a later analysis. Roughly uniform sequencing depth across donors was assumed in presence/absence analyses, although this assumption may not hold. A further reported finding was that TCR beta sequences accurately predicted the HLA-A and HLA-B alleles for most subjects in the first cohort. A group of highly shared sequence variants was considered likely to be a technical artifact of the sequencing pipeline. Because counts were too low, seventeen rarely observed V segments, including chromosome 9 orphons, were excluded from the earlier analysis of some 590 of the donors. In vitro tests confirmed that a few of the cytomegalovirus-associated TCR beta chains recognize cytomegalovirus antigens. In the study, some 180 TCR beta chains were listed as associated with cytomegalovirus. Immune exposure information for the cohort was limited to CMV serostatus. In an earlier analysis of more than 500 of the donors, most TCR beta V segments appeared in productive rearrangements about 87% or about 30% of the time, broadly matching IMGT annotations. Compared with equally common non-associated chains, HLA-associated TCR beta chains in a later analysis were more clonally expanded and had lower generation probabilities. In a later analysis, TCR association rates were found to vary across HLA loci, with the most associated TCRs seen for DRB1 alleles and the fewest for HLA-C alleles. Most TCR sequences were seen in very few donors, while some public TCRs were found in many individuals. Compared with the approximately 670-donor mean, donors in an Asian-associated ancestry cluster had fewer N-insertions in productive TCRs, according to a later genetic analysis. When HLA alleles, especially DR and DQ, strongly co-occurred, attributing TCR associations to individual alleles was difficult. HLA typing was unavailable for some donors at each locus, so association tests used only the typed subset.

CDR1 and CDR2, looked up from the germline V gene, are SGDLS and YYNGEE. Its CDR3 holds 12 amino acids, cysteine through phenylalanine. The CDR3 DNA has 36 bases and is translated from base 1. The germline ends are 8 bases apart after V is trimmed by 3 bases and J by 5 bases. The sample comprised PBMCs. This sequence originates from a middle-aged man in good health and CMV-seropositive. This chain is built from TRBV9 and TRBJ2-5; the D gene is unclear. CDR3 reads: CASSEYGETQYF. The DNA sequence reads TGTGCCAGCAGCGAGTACGGGGAGACCCAGTACTTC.